Listed below are T cell receptor beta chains from one sample, sequenced in a study of blood T cell repertoires in COVID-19. Method: immunoSEQ multiplex PCR; TCRdb's copy keeps in-frame clones and lacks some. The sample shows 15,000 to 20,000 clones, around 85% of them seen only once. Input material: peripheral blood. Every receptor here comes from a man aged 35 to 55 with active or convalescent COVID-19. Each CDR3 is given with its conserved first and last residue. Each record gives: clone size, V gene, D gene, J gene, CDR3 protein, CDR3 DNA. D genes are given only for firm matches. Rows may omit the clone size; those that give it use once, few, many or a size class.

>.|TRBV12-5|TRBD1|TRBJ1-2
CASGRDSGNYGYTF
TGTGCTAGTGGTCGGGACAGTGGGAACTATGGCTACACCTTC
>.|TRBV29-1|.|TRBJ2-6
CSVEGAISGANVLTF
TGCAGCGTTGAGGGCGCGATCTCTGGGGCCAACGTCCTGACTTTC
>.|TRBV13|.|TRBJ1-2
CASCSSAGLQNYGYTF
TGTGCCAGCTGCTCTTCGGCAGGCCTTCAGAACTATGGCTACACCTTC
>.|TRBV12-5|TRBD1|TRBJ1-3
CASGLVPSFGTGGLSGNTIYF
TGTGCTAGTGGTTTGGTACCCAGTTTCGGGACAGGGGGACTCTCTGGAAACACCATATATTTT
>.|TRBV9|TRBD2|TRBJ2-2
CASSSGRGNTGELFF
TGTGCCAGCTCGAGCGGGAGAGGAAACACCGGGGAGCTGTTTTTT
>.|TRBV7-9|TRBD1|TRBJ1-5
CASSGQGNQPQHF
TGTGCCAGCAGTGGACAGGGAAATCAGCCCCAGCATTTT
>.|TRBV5-1|.|TRBJ2-3
CATTQASFTDTQYF
TGCGCCACCACGCAGGCGAGTTTCACAGATACGCAGTATTTT
>.|TRBV4-2|TRBD1|TRBJ1-1
CASSLTDRGNTEAFF
TGTGCCAGCAGCCTGACCGACAGGGGGAACACTGAAGCTTTCTTT
>.|TRBV6-5|.|TRBJ1-1
CASSYSSRTEAFF
TGTGCCAGCAGTTACTCCTCGAGGACTGAAGCTTTCTTT
>.|TRBV29-1|TRBD2|TRBJ2-7
CSARDYISYEQYF
TGCAGCGCGCGGGACTACATATCCTACGAGCAGTACTTC
>.|TRBV9|TRBD2|TRBJ2-3
CASSLPSGGVRDTQYF
TGTGCCAGCAGCCTCCCTAGCGGGGGGGTTCGAGATACGCAGTATTTT
>.|TRBV28|.|TRBJ1-2
CASSFPRGGYGYTF
TGTGCCAGCAGTTTCCCCAGGGGTGGCTATGGCTACACCTTC
>.|TRBV30|.|TRBJ1-2
CAWSTGGAYGYTF
TGTGCCTGGAGTACGGGGGGGGCCTATGGCTACACCTTC
>.|TRBV27|TRBD1|TRBJ1-2
CASSPLTGGIGYTF
TGTGCCAGCAGTCCCCTGACAGGGGGTATAGGCTACACCTTC
>.|TRBV5-6|.|TRBJ1-2
CASSLEAQDRLNGYTF
TGTGCCAGCAGCTTGGAGGCCCAGGACAGACTGAATGGCTACACCTTC
>.|TRBV27|.|TRBJ1-2
CASSLRGGSHGYTF
TGTGCCAGCAGTTTACGAGGGGGTTCCCATGGCTACACCTTC
>few|TRBV2|TRBD2|TRBJ2-3
CASRSLAGGPYTQYF
TGTGCCAGCAGATCCCTAGCGGGGGGGCCATATACGCAGTATTTT
>medium-sized|TRBV7-6|.|TRBJ1-5
CASSLQGQPQHF
TGTGCCAGCAGCTTACAGGGACAGCCCCAGCATTTT
>.|TRBV5-1|TRBD1|TRBJ1-1
CASSSRGQGTGGTEAFF
TGCGCCAGCAGCTCGAGGGGACAGGGAACAGGCGGGACTGAAGCTTTCTTT
>.|TRBV27|.|TRBJ1-5
CASSKDSPLQPQHF
TGTGCCAGCAGCAAGGACAGCCCCCTTCAGCCCCAGCATTTT
>.|TRBV19|.|TRBJ2-2
CASSIEGRGGELFF
TGTGCCAGTAGTATAGAGGGGCGAGGCGGGGAGCTGTTTTTT
>.|TRBV19|TRBD2|TRBJ2-1
CASSVTSGAYNEQFF
TGTGCCAGTAGTGTGACTAGCGGGGCCTACAATGAGCAGTTCTTC
>.|TRBV27|.|TRBJ2-4
CASRTVAKNIQYF
TGTGCCAGTAGGACAGTGGCCAAAAACATTCAGTACTTC
>.|TRBV21-1|.|TRBJ2-7
CASSKLEIAYEQYF
TGTGCCAGCAGCAAACTAGAAATTGCCTACGAGCAGTACTTC
>.|TRBV29-1|TRBD1|TRBJ2-3
CSVESGTGRTTDTQYF
TGCAGCGTTGAGAGCGGGACAGGGAGAACCACAGATACGCAGTATTTT
>medium-sized|TRBV9|.|TRBJ2-3
CASSVGLIGGAPDTQYF
TGTGCCAGCAGCGTAGGGTTGATTGGGGGCGCCCCAGATACGCAGTATTTT
>few|TRBV18|TRBD2|TRBJ2-1
CASSPLAGGWHEQFF
TGTGCCAGCTCACCATTAGCGGGGGGTTGGCATGAGCAGTTCTTC
>.|TRBV7-9|.|TRBJ2-3
CASSLAEQPADTQYF
TGTGCCAGCAGCTTAGCGGAACAGCCGGCAGATACGCAGTATTTT
>few|TRBV27|.|TRBJ1-1
CASSPRDTYTEAFF
TGTGCCAGCAGTCCCCGGGACACGTACACTGAAGCTTTCTTT
>.|TRBV5-6|.|TRBJ1-1
CASSLGGWNTEAFF
TGTGCCAGCAGCTTGGGCGGGTGGAACACTGAAGCTTTCTTT
>few|TRBV7-9|.|TRBJ2-7
CASSLSLYEQYF
TGTGCCAGCAGCTTGTCTCTCTACGAGCAGTACTTC
>.|TRBV27|TRBD1|TRBJ2-7
CASSPRDSNYEQYF
TGTGCCAGCAGTCCCCGGGACAGCAACTACGAGCAGTACTTC
>few|TRBV2|.|TRBJ2-4
CASSESRGRAKNIQYF
TGTGCCAGCAGTGAAAGTCGTGGGAGGGCCAAAAACATTCAGTACTTC
>.|TRBV5-4|TRBD2|TRBJ2-1
CASSLEAGGLDEQFF
TGTGCCAGCAGCTTGGAAGCGGGGGGGCTGGATGAGCAGTTCTTC
>.|TRBV5-1|.|TRBJ1-5
CASITRASNQPQHF
TGCGCCAGTATAACCAGGGCTAGCAATCAGCCCCAGCATTTT
>.|TRBV2|.|TRBJ1-5
CASSEGSRGENQPQHF
TGTGCCAGCAGTGAGGGGAGCAGGGGCGAAAATCAGCCCCAGCATTTT
>.|TRBV6-1|TRBD2|TRBJ2-1
CASSDPLAGGVNEQFF
TGTGCCAGCAGTGACCCTCTAGCGGGTGGTGTCAATGAGCAGTTCTTC
>once|TRBV29-1|TRBD1|TRBJ2-7
CSVESRQGYTYEQYF
TGCAGCGTTGAATCACGACAGGGATACACCTACGAGCAGTACTTC
>.|TRBV10-2|.|TRBJ1-1
CASRIGTGETEAFF
TGCGCCAGCAGGATCGGGACGGGAGAAACTGAAGCTTTCTTT
>once|TRBV6-6|TRBD1|TRBJ2-2
CASSRLWTGTGELFF
TGTGCCAGCAGTCGACTTTGGACAGGGACCGGGGAGCTGTTTTTT
>.|TRBV25-1|.|TRBJ2-1
CASSERGNEQFF
TGTGCCAGCAGTGAAAGGGGGAATGAGCAGTTCTTC
>few|TRBV24-1|.|TRBJ2-5
CATSDSQAAGETQYF
TGTGCCACCAGTGATTCCCAGGCCGCGGGGGAGACCCAGTACTTC
>few|TRBV4-2|TRBD2|TRBJ2-5
CASSQDQRGGAEGETQYF
TGTGCCAGCAGCCAAGATCAACGCGGGGGGGCAGAGGGGGAGACCCAGTACTTC
>.|TRBV7-6|TRBD2|TRBJ2-3
CASSLNSGGGTDTQYF
TGTGCCAGCAGCCTAAATAGCGGGGGGGGCACAGATACGCAGTATTTT
>.|TRBV6-5|TRBD1|TRBJ1-3
CASSYSHRGIGNTIYF
TGTGCCAGCAGTTATTCCCACAGGGGGATCGGAAACACCATATATTTT
>.|TRBV13|TRBD1|TRBJ2-3
CASSQRDREHTDTQYF
TGTGCCAGCAGCCAAAGGGACAGGGAACACACAGATACGCAGTATTTT
>.|TRBV28|.|TRBJ1-2
CASSTRWGQNNYGYTF
TGTGCCAGCAGTACTAGATGGGGGCAAAATAACTATGGCTACACCTTC
>.|TRBV2|.|TRBJ1-6
CASLGDRGSPLHF
TGTGCCAGCCTCGGTGATAGGGGTTCACCCCTCCACTTT
>few|TRBV6-5|TRBD1|TRBJ1-2
CASRPTGEGGYTF
TGTGCCAGCAGACCGACAGGGGAGGGGGGCTACACCTTC
>.|TRBV7-8|TRBD1|TRBJ1-4
CASSFNRGHGEKLFF
TGTGCCAGCAGCTTCAACAGGGGGCACGGGGAAAAACTGTTTTTT
>.|TRBV7-8|.|TRBJ1-2
CASSRGGGSPNYGYTF
TGTGCCAGCAGCCGCGGGGGAGGGAGTCCAAACTATGGCTACACCTTC
>.|TRBV19|.|TRBJ2-7
CASSSGGLYEQYF
TGTGCCAGTAGTTCAGGGGGACTCTACGAGCAGTACTTC
>.|TRBV2|.|TRBJ1-2
CASSDSPEGGYTF
TGTGCCAGCAGTGATAGCCCGGAAGGTGGCTACACCTTC
>.|TRBV10-3|TRBD1|TRBJ1-1
CAISTKQGANTEAFF
TGTGCCATCAGTACTAAACAGGGGGCGAACACTGAAGCTTTCTTT